This T cell receptor (beta chain) was retrieved from a study of OX40 agonist ivuxolimab in advanced cancers. Study summary: Clinicians treated patients with ivuxolimab, an agonistic anti-OX40 (CD134) antibody. Three partial responders included one hepatocellular carcinoma patient and two cutaneous melanoma patients. Broader study findings: Also showing low normalized T-cell clonal expansion were some of the nonresponders.

The CDR3 has 16 residues. Germline V gene lookup returns CDR1 GTSNPN and CDR2 SVGIG (reference sequence). V trimming: 4 bases; J trimming: 3 bases; junction bases outside the gene matches: 13. Sampled blood was obtained at baseline, cycle 4 day 1, and cycle 7 day 1. TCRdb's table, derived via immunoSEQ multiplex PCR, lists solely in-frame clones and lacks some. Of 70,000 to 95,000 clones in the sample, approximately 85% are singletons; the top ten hold less than 4.5%. A remark on this clone: Its antigen is undetermined.

Sequencing was performed on CD4+ or CD8+ T cells sorted from blood, taken in a trial of the OX40 agonist ivuxolimab. The chain employs TRBV30 and TRBJ2-7, with 9 bases identical to TRBD2. The receptor was isolated from an adult with an advanced solid tumor such as melanoma, head and neck, liver or kidney cancer. The CDR3 DNA reads as TGTGCCTGGACTCCAGGAGATAGCGGGAGCAGCTACGAGCAGTACTTC. This encodes CAWTPGDSGSSYEQYF.